The 2 T cell receptor beta chains given below trace back to one sample, sequenced in a study of long-term antiretroviral therapy in people with HIV. An immunoSEQ assay, version v3.0, was performed at survey level. The data were produced by immunoSEQ multiplex PCR, yet TCRdb's version contains in-frame clones alone and is incomplete. Of some 40,000 clones listed, 70% to 90% are singletons. Sequencing was performed on unsorted PBMCs, taken 1.2 years after starting antiretroviral therapy. These receptors came from a woman aged 50 to 60 with HIV.

In its sample, this clone was seen once. The chain employs TRBV5-6 and TRBJ2-7; tentatively, D is TRBD1 (6 bases). CDR1 is SGHDT, CDR2 YYEEEE, per germline. This CDR3 is 14 amino acids long. Deletions cut 2 bases from V and 4 bases from J, with 13 bases between. The CDR3 region is CASSFFGTGYEQYF. The CDR3 DNA is TGTGCCAGCAGCTTTTTCGGAACAGGGTACGAGCAGTACTTC.

The J gene is TRBJ2-3, the V gene TRBV18; no firm D call. Germline V lookup: CDR1 KGHSH, CDR2 LQKENI. The CDR3 loop spans 14 amino acids. V dropped 3 bases and J dropped 4 bases, with 11 bases sitting between them. The CDR3 coding sequence is TGTGCCAGCTCACCTGGTCCAAGTGCAGATACGCAGTATTTT. Translated: CASSPGPSADTQYF.